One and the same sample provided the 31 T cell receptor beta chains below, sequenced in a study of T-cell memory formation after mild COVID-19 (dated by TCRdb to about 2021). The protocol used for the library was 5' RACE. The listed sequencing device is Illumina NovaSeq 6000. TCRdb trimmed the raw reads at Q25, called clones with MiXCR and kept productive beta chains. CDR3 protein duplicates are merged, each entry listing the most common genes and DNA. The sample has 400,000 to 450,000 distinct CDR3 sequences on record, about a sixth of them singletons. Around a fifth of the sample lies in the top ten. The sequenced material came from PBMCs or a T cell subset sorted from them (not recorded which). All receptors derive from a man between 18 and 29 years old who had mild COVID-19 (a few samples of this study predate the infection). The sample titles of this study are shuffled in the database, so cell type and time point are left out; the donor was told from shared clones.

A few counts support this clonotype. The chain's CDR3 is CSGAGGGNQPQHF. Written as DNA, the CDR3 is TGCAGTGGGGCTGGGGGAGGCAATCAGCCCCAGCATTTT. This rearrangement joins TRBV20-1 to TRBJ1-5; a possible D gene is TRBD1 (5 bases). Trimming cost V 7 bases and J 2 bases, with 12 bases left between them. CDR3 size: 13 residues. CDR1 and CDR2 from the germline V gene are DFQATT and SNEGSKA (reference sequence).

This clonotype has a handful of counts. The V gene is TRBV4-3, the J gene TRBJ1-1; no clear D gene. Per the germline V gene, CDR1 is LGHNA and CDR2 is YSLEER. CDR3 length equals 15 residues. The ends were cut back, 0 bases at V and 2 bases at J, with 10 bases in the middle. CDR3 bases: TGCGCCAGCAGCCAAGAGGTGGCATCTAACACTGAAGCTTTCTTT. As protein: CASSQEVASNTEAFF.

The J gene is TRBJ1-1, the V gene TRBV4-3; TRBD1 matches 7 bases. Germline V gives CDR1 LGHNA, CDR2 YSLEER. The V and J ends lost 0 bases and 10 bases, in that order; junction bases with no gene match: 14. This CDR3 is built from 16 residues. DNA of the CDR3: TGCGCCAGCAGCCAAGATGACAGGGCAGGACGCAGGGGAGCTTTCTTT. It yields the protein CASSQDDRAGRRGAFF.

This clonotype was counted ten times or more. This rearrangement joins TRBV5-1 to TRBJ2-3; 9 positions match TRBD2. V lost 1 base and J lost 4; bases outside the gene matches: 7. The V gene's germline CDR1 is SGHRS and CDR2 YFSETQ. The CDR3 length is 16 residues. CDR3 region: CASSLFSGGSPDTQYF. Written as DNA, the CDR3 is TGCGCCAGCAGCTTGTTCAGCGGGGGGAGCCCAGATACGCAGTATTTT.

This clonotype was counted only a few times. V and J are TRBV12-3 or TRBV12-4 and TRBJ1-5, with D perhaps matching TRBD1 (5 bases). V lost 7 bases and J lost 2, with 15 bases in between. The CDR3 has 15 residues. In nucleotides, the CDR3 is TGTGCCAGCACCAGCCCCGGGGCCGGCAATCAGCCCCAGCATTTT. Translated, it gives CASTSPGAGNQPQHF.

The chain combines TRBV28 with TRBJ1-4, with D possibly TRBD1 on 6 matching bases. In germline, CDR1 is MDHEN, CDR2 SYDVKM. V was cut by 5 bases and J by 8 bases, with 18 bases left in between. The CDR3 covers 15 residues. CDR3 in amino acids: CASSQTGTLREKLFF. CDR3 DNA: TGTGCCAGCAGTCAAACAGGGACGCTCCGGGAAAAACTGTTTTTT.

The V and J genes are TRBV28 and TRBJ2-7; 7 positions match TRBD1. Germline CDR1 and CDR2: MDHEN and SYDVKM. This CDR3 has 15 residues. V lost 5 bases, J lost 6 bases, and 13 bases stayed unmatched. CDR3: CASSADRVGWFEQYF. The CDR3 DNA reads TGTGCCAGCAGTGCCGACAGGGTGGGATGGTTCGAGCAGTACTTC. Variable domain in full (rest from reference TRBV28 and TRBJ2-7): DVKVTQSSRYLVKRTGEKVFLECVQDMDHENMFWYRQDPGLGLRLIYFSYDVKMKEKGDIPEGYSVSREKKERFSLILESASTNQTSMYLCASSADRVGWFEQYFGPGTRLTVT.

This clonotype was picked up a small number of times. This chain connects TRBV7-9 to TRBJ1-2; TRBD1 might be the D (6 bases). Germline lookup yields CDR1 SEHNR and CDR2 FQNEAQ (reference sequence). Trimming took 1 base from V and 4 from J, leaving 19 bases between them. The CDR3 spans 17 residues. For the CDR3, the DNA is TGTGCCAGCAGCTTAGAGGCAGGAGGGCCGGGGGCCTATGGCTACACCTTC. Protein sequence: CASSLEAGGPGAYGYTF. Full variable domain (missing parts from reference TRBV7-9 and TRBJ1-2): DTGVSQNPRHKITKRGQNVTFRCDPISEHNRLYWYRQTLGQGPEFLTYFQNEAQLEKSRLLSDRFSAERPKGSFSTLEIQRTEQGDSAMYLCASSLEAGGPGAYGYTFGSGTRLTVV.

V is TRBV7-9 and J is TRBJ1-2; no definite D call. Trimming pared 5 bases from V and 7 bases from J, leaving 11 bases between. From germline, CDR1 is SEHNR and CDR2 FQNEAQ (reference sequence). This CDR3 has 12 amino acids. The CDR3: CASSAKLGGYTF. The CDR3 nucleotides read TGTGCCAGCAGCGCGAAGCTCGGTGGCTACACCTTC.

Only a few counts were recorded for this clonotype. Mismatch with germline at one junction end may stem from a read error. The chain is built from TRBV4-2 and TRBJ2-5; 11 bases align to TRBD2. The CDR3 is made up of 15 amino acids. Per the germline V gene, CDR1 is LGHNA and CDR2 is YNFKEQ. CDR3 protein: CASSKEGLAAETQYF. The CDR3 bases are TGTGCCAGCAGCAAAGAGGGACTAGCGGCCGAGACCCAGTACTTC.

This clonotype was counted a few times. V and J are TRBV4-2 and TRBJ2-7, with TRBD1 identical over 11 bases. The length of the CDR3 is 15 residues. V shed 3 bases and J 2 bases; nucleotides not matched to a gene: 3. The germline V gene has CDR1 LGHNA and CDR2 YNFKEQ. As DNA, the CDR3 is TGTGCCAGCAGCCAGCCGGGACAGGGGGCCTACGAGCAGTACTTC. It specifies CASSQPGQGAYEQYF.

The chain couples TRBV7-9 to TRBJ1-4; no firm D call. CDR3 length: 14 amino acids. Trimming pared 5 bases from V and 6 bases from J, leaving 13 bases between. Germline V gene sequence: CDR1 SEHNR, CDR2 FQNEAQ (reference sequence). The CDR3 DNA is TGTGCCAGCAGCCTACAATTTGGTGATGAAAAACTGTTTTTT. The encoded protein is CASSLQFGDEKLFF.

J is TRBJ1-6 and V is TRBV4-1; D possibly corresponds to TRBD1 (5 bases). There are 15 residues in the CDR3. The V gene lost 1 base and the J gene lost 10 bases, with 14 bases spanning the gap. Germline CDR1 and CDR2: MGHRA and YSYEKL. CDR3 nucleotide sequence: TGCGCCAGCAGCCAAGCCCAGGGTTCAGGGTCACCCCTCCACTTT. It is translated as CASSQAQGSGSPLHF.

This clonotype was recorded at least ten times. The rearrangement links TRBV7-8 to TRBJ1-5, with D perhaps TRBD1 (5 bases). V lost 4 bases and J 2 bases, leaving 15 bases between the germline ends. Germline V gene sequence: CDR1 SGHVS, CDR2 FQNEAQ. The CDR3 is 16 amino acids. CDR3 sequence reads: CASSSHDSGGNQPQHF. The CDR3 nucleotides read TGTGCCAGCAGCTCCCACGACAGCGGGGGCAATCAGCCCCAGCATTTT.

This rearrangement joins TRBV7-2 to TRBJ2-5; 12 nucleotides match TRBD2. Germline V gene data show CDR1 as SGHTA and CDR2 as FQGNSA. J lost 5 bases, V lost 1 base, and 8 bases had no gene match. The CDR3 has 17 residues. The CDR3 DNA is TGTGCCAGCAGCTTAGGTGCTAGCGGGGGGGCCTTCGAGACCCAGTACTTC. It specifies CASSLGASGGAFETQYF. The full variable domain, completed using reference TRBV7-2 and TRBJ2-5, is GAGVSQSPSNKVTEKGKDVELRCDPISGHTALYWYRQSLGQGLEFLIYFQGNSAPDKSGLPSDRFSAERTGGSVSTLTIQRTQQEDSAVYLCASSLGASGGAFETQYFGPGTRLLVL.

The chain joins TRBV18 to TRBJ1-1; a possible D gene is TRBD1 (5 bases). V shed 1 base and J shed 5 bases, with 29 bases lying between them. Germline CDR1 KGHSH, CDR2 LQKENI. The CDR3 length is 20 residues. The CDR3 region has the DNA TGTGCCAGCTCACCACTACCACGGGGCTATCGTGGTCCCGAGGGGACTGAAGCTTTCTTT. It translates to CASSPLPRGYRGPEGTEAFF.

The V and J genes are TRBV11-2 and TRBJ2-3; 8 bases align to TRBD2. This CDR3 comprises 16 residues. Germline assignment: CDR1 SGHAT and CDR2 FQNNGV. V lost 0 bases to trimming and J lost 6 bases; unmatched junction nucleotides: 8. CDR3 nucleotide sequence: TGTGCCAGCAGCTTAGAGGGTAGCGGGGTTTTGGATACGCAGTATTTT. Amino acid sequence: CASSLEGSGVLDTQYF.

CDR3 in DNA: TGTGCCAGCAGCCGTCTTGGCGCGTCCACAGATACGCAGTATTTT. Encoded protein: CASSRLGASTDTQYF. The rearrangement uses TRBV7-3 and TRBJ2-3, with unresolved D. Germline-derived CDR1 and CDR2 are SGHTA and FQGTGA. The CDR3 extends over 15 amino acids. Trimming took off 5 bases at V and 2 bases at J, with 14 bases between the two ends.

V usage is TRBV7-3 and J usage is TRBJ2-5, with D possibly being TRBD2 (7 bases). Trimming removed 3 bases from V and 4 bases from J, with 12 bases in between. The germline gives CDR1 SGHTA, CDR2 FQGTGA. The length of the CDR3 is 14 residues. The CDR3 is CASSFRGASETQYF. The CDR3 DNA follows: TGTGCCAGCAGCTTCCGGGGGGCATCAGAGACCCAGTACTTC.

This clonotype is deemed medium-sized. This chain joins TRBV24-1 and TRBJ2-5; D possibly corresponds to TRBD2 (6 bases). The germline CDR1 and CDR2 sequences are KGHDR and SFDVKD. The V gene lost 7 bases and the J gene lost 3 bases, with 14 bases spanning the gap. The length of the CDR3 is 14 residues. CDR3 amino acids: CATSGWGEEETQYF. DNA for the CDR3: TGTGCCACCAGCGGATGGGGGGAGGAAGAGACCCAGTACTTC.

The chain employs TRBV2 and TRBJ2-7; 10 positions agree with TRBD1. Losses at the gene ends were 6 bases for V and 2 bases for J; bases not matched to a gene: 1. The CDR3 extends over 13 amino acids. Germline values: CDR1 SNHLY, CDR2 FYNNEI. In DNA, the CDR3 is TGTGCCAGCAGAGGACAGGGGGCCTACGAGCAGTACGTC. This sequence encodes CASRGQGAYEQYV.

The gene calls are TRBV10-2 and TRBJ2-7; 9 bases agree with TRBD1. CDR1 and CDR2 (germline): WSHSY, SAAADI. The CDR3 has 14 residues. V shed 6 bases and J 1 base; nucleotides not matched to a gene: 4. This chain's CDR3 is CASRETGGSYEQYF. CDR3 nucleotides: TGCGCCAGCAGGGAGACAGGGGGGTCCTACGAGCAGTACTTC.

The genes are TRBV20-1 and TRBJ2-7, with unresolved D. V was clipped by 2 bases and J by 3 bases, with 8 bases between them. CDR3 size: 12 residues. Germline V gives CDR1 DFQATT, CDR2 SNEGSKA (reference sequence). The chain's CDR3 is CSARTDGYEQYF. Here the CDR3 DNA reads TGCAGTGCTAGAACCGACGGCTACGAGCAGTACTTC.

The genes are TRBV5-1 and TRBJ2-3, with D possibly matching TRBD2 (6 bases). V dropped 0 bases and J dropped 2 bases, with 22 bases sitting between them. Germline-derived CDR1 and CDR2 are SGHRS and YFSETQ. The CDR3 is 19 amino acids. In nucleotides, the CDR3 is TGCGCCAGCAGCTTGGGGGTGGGAGGAGCGACGGTTTTCACAGATACGCAGTATTTT. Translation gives CASSLGVGGATVFTDTQYF.

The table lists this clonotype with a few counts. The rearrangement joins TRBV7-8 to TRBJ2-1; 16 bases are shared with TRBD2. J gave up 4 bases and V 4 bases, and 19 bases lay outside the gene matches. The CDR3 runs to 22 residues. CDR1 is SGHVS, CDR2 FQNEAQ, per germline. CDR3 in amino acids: CASSSWGTRAGLAGGRYNEQFF. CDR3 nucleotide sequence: TGTGCCAGCAGCTCATGGGGGACCCGGGCGGGACTAGCGGGGGGGCGTTACAATGAGCAGTTCTTC. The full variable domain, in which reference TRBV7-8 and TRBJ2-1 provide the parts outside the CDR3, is GAGVSQSPRYKVAKRGQDVALRCDPISGHVSLFWYQQALGQGPEFLTYFQNEAQLDKSGLPSDRFFAERPEGSVSTLKIQRTQQEDSAVYLCASSSWGTRAGLAGGRYNEQFFGPGTRLTVL.

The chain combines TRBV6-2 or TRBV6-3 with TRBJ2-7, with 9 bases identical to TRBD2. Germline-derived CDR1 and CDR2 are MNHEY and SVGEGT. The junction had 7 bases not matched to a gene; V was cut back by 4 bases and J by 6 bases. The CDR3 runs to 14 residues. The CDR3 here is CASSSSGATGEQYV. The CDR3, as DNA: TGTGCCAGCAGTTCTAGCGGGGCAACGGGCGAGCAGTACGTC.

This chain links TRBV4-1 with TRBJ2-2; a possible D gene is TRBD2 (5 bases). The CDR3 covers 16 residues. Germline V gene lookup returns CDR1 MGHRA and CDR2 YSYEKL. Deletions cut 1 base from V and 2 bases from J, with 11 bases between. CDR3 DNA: TGCGCCAGCAGCCAAGGACGGGGAGATAACACCGGGGAGCTGTTTTTT. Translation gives CASSQGRGDNTGELFF.

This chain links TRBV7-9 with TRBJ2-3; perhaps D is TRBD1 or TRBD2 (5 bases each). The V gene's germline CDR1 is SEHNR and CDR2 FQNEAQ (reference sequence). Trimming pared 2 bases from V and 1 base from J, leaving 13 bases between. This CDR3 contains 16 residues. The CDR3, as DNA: TGTGCCAGCAGCTTATATTTGGGACCAGGCACAGATACGCAGTATTTT. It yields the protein CASSLYLGPGTDTQYF. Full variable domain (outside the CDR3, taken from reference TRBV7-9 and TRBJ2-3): DTGVSQNPRHKITKRGQNVTFRCDPISEHNRLYWYRQTLGQGPEFLTYFQNEAQLEKSRLLSDRFSAERPKGSFSTLEIQRTEQGDSAMYLCASSLYLGPGTDTQYFGPGTRLTVL.

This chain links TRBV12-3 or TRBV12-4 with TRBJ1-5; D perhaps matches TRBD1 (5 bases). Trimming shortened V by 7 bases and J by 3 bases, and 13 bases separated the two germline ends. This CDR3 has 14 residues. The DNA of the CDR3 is TGTGCCAGCACCACCGGACAATACAATCAGCCCCAGCATTTT. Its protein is CASTTGQYNQPQHF.

CDR3 amino acids: CASSYSAVAYNSPLHF. The CDR3 DNA reads as TGTGCCAGCAGTTACTCAGCAGTAGCCTATAATTCACCCCTCCACTTT. The chain has TRBV6-5 and TRBJ1-6; D is unresolved. The CDR3 consists of 16 residues. V lost 0 bases to trimming and J lost 2 bases, with 8 bases between them. Germline CDR1 reads MNHEY; CDR2 reads SVGAGI.

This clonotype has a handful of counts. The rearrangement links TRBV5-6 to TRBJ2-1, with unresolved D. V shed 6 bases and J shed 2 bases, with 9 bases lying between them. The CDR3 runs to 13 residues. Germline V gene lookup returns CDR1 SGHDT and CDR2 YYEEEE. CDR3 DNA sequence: TGTGCCAGCATCGAACTCACCTACAATGAGCAGTTCTTC. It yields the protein CASIELTYNEQFF. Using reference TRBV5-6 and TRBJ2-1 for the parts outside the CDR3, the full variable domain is DAGVTQSPTHLIKTRGQQVTLRCSPKSGHDTVSWYQQALGQGPQFIFQYYEEEERQRGNFPDRFSGHQFPNYSSELNVNALLLGDSALYLCASIELTYNEQFFGPGTRLTVL.